This is a list of T cell receptor beta chains from one sample in a study of cytomegalovirus exposure and HLA in healthy donors. Repertoires were generated with immunoSEQ multiplex PCR, while TCRdb's copy carries only in-frame clones and drops some. Counted here are some 180,000 clones, about 85% occurring once; the ten biggest clones make up approximately 1.3%. The specimen was PBMCs. Receptor source: a girl under 18 in good health and CMV-seropositive. The CDR3 runs from the conserved cysteine through the conserved F or W. D genes are given only for firm matches. Size values are once, few and many counts, or a class for expanded clones, and some rows have none.

v_call: TRBV6-1; d_call: .; clone_size: once; j_call: TRBJ2-7; cdr3_nt: TGTGCCAGCAGTGCCGCCTACGAGCAGTACTTC; cdr3_aa: CASSAAYEQYF
v_call: TRBV9; d_call: TRBD2; clone_size: .; j_call: TRBJ2-5; cdr3_nt: TGTGCCAGCAGCGTAGGTCTAGCGGGAGAGACCCAGTACTTC; cdr3_aa: CASSVGLAGETQYF
v_call: TRBV7-2; d_call: TRBD1; clone_size: .; j_call: TRBJ1-6; cdr3_nt: TGTGCCAGCAGCTTGGGACAGGGAAATAATTCACCCCTCCACTTT; cdr3_aa: CASSLGQGNNSPLHF
v_call: TRBV5-4; d_call: TRBD1; clone_size: .; j_call: TRBJ1-2; cdr3_nt: TGTGCCAGCAGCCCAGGACAGGGGGCTTTGGCCAACTATGGCTACACCTTC; cdr3_aa: CASSPGQGALANYGYTF
v_call: TRBV6-6; d_call: .; clone_size: few; j_call: TRBJ1-3; cdr3_nt: TGTGCCAGCAGCCGGGGGATAGAGTTTGGAAACACCATATATTTT; cdr3_aa: CASSRGIEFGNTIYF
v_call: TRBV29-1; d_call: TRBD1; clone_size: .; j_call: TRBJ1-1; cdr3_nt: TGCAGCGTCGTTAATAGTGACAGGGGCAGCGCTGAAGCTTTCTTT; cdr3_aa: CSVVNSDRGSAEAFF
v_call: TRBV19; d_call: .; clone_size: .; j_call: TRBJ2-1; cdr3_nt: TGTGCCAGTAGTATAGTCGGGAGTGGGGTCAATGAGCAGTTCTTC; cdr3_aa: CASSIVGSGVNEQFF
v_call: TRBV27; d_call: TRBD1; clone_size: .; j_call: TRBJ1-5; cdr3_nt: TGTGCCAGCAGTTGGGACAGGGGAAGCAATCAGCCCCAGCATTTT; cdr3_aa: CASSWDRGSNQPQHF
v_call: TRBV5-8; d_call: .; clone_size: .; j_call: TRBJ2-1; cdr3_nt: TGTGCCAGCAGCCCCACCGGGACACTCCCAATGAAGCAGTTCTTC; cdr3_aa: CASSPTGTLPMKQFF
v_call: TRBV6-5; d_call: .; clone_size: .; j_call: TRBJ2-7; cdr3_nt: TGTGCCAGCAGTTACAGGGGGGACAGTTCCTACGAGCAGTACTTC; cdr3_aa: CASSYRGDSSYEQYF
v_call: TRBV6-5; d_call: TRBD1; clone_size: .; j_call: TRBJ2-3; cdr3_nt: TGTGCCAGCGGGCGGGACAGGGGTGTTTTT; cdr3_aa: CASGRDRGVF
v_call: TRBV4-1; d_call: TRBD2; clone_size: few; j_call: TRBJ2-2; cdr3_nt: TGCGCCAGCAGCACCCCTCCGGGACTAGCGGGGGCGAACACCGGGGAGCTGTTTTTT; cdr3_aa: CASSTPPGLAGANTGELFF
v_call: TRBV7-6; d_call: TRBD1; clone_size: .; j_call: TRBJ2-1; cdr3_nt: TGTGCCAGCAGCTCCCAGCCGGACAGGGCTGATGAGCAGTTCTTC; cdr3_aa: CASSSQPDRADEQFF
v_call: TRBV5-1; d_call: .; clone_size: .; j_call: TRBJ2-3; cdr3_nt: TGCGCCAGCAGCTTGTCCGGGTTTAGCGGCGATACGCAGTATTTT; cdr3_aa: CASSLSGFSGDTQYF
v_call: TRBV30; d_call: .; clone_size: .; j_call: TRBJ2-7; cdr3_nt: TGTGCCTGGAGGGGACACCCTTTGTCCTACGAGCAGTACTTC; cdr3_aa: CAWRGHPLSYEQYF
v_call: TRBV5-6; d_call: .; clone_size: .; j_call: TRBJ1-1; cdr3_nt: TGTGCCAGCAGCTTGAATAGGGGCTCAGAAGCTTTCTTT; cdr3_aa: CASSLNRGSEAFF
v_call: TRBV14; d_call: .; clone_size: .; j_call: TRBJ2-2; cdr3_nt: TGTGCCAGCAGCCAGCAGGTAGTGAACACCGGGGAGCTGTTTTTT; cdr3_aa: CASSQQVVNTGELFF
v_call: TRBV19; d_call: .; clone_size: once; j_call: TRBJ1-1; cdr3_nt: TGTGCCAGTAGTATAGATACAGGGTCCGTTACTGAAGCTTTCTTT; cdr3_aa: CASSIDTGSVTEAFF
v_call: TRBV7-8; d_call: TRBD1; clone_size: .; j_call: TRBJ2-2; cdr3_nt: TGTGCCAGCAGCTTATCGTGGGACAGGGGCACCGGGGAGCTGTTTTTT; cdr3_aa: CASSLSWDRGTGELFF
v_call: TRBV11-2; d_call: TRBD2; clone_size: .; j_call: TRBJ2-3; cdr3_nt: TGTGCCAGCAGCCCGGGAGGAGATACGCAGTATTTT; cdr3_aa: CASSPGGDTQYF
v_call: TRBV29-1; d_call: TRBD1; clone_size: .; j_call: TRBJ2-3; cdr3_nt: TGCAGCCCCGGACAGGGAGAAACGCAGTATTTT; cdr3_aa: CSPGQGETQYF
v_call: TRBV12-5; d_call: TRBD1; clone_size: .; j_call: TRBJ2-7; cdr3_nt: TGTGCTAGTGGTTTGGTACCGGGGACAGTCCAAGGGACCTACGAGCAGTACTTC; cdr3_aa: CASGLVPGTVQGTYEQYF
v_call: TRBV25-1; d_call: .; clone_size: .; j_call: TRBJ2-3; cdr3_nt: TGTGCCAGCAGTGACACAGGGCCAGATACGCAGTATTTT; cdr3_aa: CASSDTGPDTQYF
v_call: TRBV5-1; d_call: .; clone_size: .; j_call: TRBJ2-7; cdr3_nt: TGCGCCAGCACCCCTAACCTCTACAGGGCACCCTACGAGCAGTACTTC; cdr3_aa: CASTPNLYRAPYEQYF
v_call: TRBV5-6; d_call: TRBD2; clone_size: .; j_call: TRBJ2-7; cdr3_nt: TGTGCCAGCAGCTTAAGCGGGAGCTCTTGGGAGCAGTACTTC; cdr3_aa: CASSLSGSSWEQYF
v_call: TRBV27; d_call: .; clone_size: once; j_call: TRBJ2-7; cdr3_nt: TGTGCCAGCAGTTTTAGATGGGAGCTAAACGAGCAGTACTTC; cdr3_aa: CASSFRWELNEQYF
v_call: TRBV15; d_call: TRBD1; clone_size: .; j_call: TRBJ1-4; cdr3_nt: TGTGCCACCAGCAGAGATTCCGGGACAGGGGAAGAAAAACTGTTTTTT; cdr3_aa: CATSRDSGTGEEKLFF
v_call: TRBV27; d_call: TRBD2; clone_size: few; j_call: TRBJ2-7; cdr3_nt: TGTGCCAGCAGTCCAATATCTAGCGGGAGGGCCTTCGACGAGCAGTACTTC; cdr3_aa: CASSPISSGRAFDEQYF
v_call: TRBV27; d_call: TRBD2; clone_size: .; j_call: TRBJ2-7; cdr3_nt: TGTGCCAGCAGTTTACTGCGGGAGGGGTCCTACGAGCAGTACTTC; cdr3_aa: CASSLLREGSYEQYF
v_call: TRBV18; d_call: .; clone_size: once; j_call: TRBJ2-1; cdr3_nt: TGTGCCAGCTCATCCCGACAGGTCGATCAGCAGTTCTTC; cdr3_aa: CASSSRQVDQQFF
v_call: TRBV4-1; d_call: TRBD1; clone_size: .; j_call: TRBJ1-1; cdr3_nt: TGCGCCAGCAGCCAACGAAGGGGACAGGGGCAGAACACTGAAGCTTTCTTT; cdr3_aa: CASSQRRGQGQNTEAFF
v_call: TRBV4-2; d_call: .; clone_size: once; j_call: TRBJ1-1; cdr3_nt: TGTGCCAGCAGACGCGTTGGGACTGACACTGAAGCTTTCTTT; cdr3_aa: CASRRVGTDTEAFF
v_call: TRBV2; d_call: .; clone_size: .; j_call: TRBJ2-7; cdr3_nt: TGTGCCAGCAGTCAGGAAGGACAGGGAGGGGACGAGCAGTACTTC; cdr3_aa: CASSQEGQGGDEQYF
v_call: TRBV11-2; d_call: .; clone_size: .; j_call: TRBJ2-3; cdr3_nt: TGTGCCAGCAGCTTACGACTTGTAGATACGCAGTATTTT; cdr3_aa: CASSLRLVDTQYF
v_call: TRBV5-6; d_call: .; clone_size: few; j_call: TRBJ2-1; cdr3_nt: TGTGCCAGCAGCTTGGTCCAGCGGAATGAGCAGTTCTTC; cdr3_aa: CASSLVQRNEQFF
v_call: TRBV18; d_call: .; clone_size: .; j_call: TRBJ1-5; cdr3_nt: TGTGCCAGCTCACCACTATCGGATCAGCCCCAGCATTTT; cdr3_aa: CASSPLSDQPQHF
v_call: TRBV29-1; d_call: .; clone_size: .; j_call: TRBJ1-2; cdr3_nt: TGCAGCGATGCGACAGGCTTCTATGGCTACACCTTC; cdr3_aa: CSDATGFYGYTF
v_call: TRBV19; d_call: .; clone_size: .; j_call: TRBJ1-2; cdr3_nt: TGTGCCAGTAGTAGGGAGGGCTATGGCTACACCTTC; cdr3_aa: CASSREGYGYTF
v_call: TRBV25-1; d_call: .; clone_size: .; j_call: TRBJ2-3; cdr3_nt: TGTGCCAGCAGTGAATCAACTGGGGGGTTCGGCACAGATACGCAGTATTTT; cdr3_aa: CASSESTGGFGTDTQYF
v_call: TRBV5-1; d_call: TRBD1; clone_size: .; j_call: TRBJ1-1; cdr3_nt: TGCGCCAGCAGACGGGACAGGGAGAACACTGAAGCTTTCTTT; cdr3_aa: CASRRDRENTEAFF
v_call: TRBV27; d_call: .; clone_size: .; j_call: TRBJ1-4; cdr3_nt: TGTGCCAGCAGGGCGCTCGGTGGGCGAGGGACTAATGAAAAACTGTTTTTT; cdr3_aa: CASRALGGRGTNEKLFF
v_call: TRBV30; d_call: TRBD2; clone_size: .; j_call: TRBJ2-1; cdr3_nt: TGTGCTACCACACCGGGACTAGCTTACAATGAGCAGTTCTTC; cdr3_aa: CATTPGLAYNEQFF
v_call: TRBV10-3; d_call: .; clone_size: .; j_call: TRBJ1-1; cdr3_nt: TGTGCCATCAGACCCGGGGGATGGGGCATGAACACTGAAGCTTTCTTT; cdr3_aa: CAIRPGGWGMNTEAFF
v_call: TRBV7-9; d_call: TRBD2; clone_size: .; j_call: TRBJ2-1; cdr3_nt: TGTGCCAGCAGCTCTCAAAGCGGGAGTGCAGACAATGAGCAGTTCTTC; cdr3_aa: CASSSQSGSADNEQFF
v_call: TRBV7-6; d_call: TRBD1; clone_size: .; j_call: TRBJ2-1; cdr3_nt: TGTGCCAGCAGGTTGGAGCCGGGACAGGGGGCGTATGAGCAGTTCTTC; cdr3_aa: CASRLEPGQGAYEQFF
v_call: TRBV5-4; d_call: TRBD2; clone_size: few; j_call: TRBJ2-7; cdr3_nt: TGTGCCAGCAGCGGGGGGGTAACCTACGAGCAGTACTTC; cdr3_aa: CASSGGVTYEQYF
v_call: TRBV4-2; d_call: .; clone_size: .; j_call: TRBJ1-3; cdr3_nt: TGTGCCAGCAGCCAAGGGTCCGGCTCTGGAAACACCATATATTTT; cdr3_aa: CASSQGSGSGNTIYF
v_call: TRBV15; d_call: TRBD1; clone_size: few; j_call: TRBJ2-2; cdr3_nt: TGTGCCACCAGCAGAGGACAGGGGGCGTTCACCGGGGAGCTGTTTTTT; cdr3_aa: CATSRGQGAFTGELFF
v_call: TRBV6-5; d_call: .; clone_size: .; j_call: TRBJ2-2; cdr3_nt: TGTGCCTCCACCCCAGGGAACACCGGGGAGCTGTTTTTT; cdr3_aa: CASTPGNTGELFF
v_call: TRBV4-2; d_call: TRBD2; clone_size: .; j_call: TRBJ2-1; cdr3_nt: TGTGCCAGCAGCCAAGTTTTACAGACTAGCGGGGTCAATGAGCAGTTCTTC; cdr3_aa: CASSQVLQTSGVNEQFF
v_call: TRBV5-4; d_call: TRBD2; clone_size: .; j_call: TRBJ2-1; cdr3_nt: TGTGCCAGCAGCTTCGGGGGGTCAAGGGATGAGCAGTTCTTC; cdr3_aa: CASSFGGSRDEQFF
v_call: TRBV12-5; d_call: .; clone_size: .; j_call: TRBJ2-7; cdr3_nt: TGTGCTAGTGCCTCCGACTACCCCAAGACCTACGAGCAGTACTTC; cdr3_aa: CASASDYPKTYEQYF
v_call: TRBV5-1; d_call: TRBD1; clone_size: .; j_call: TRBJ1-1; cdr3_nt: TGCGCCAGCAGCCAGCCCACCAACAGGGGGAGCACTGAAGCTTTCTTT; cdr3_aa: CASSQPTNRGSTEAFF
v_call: TRBV13; d_call: .; clone_size: .; j_call: TRBJ1-2; cdr3_nt: TGTGCCAGCAGCTTAGGGCAGGGGATAGATTATGGCTACACCTTC; cdr3_aa: CASSLGQGIDYGYTF
v_call: TRBV29-1; d_call: TRBD2; clone_size: .; j_call: TRBJ2-1; cdr3_nt: TGCAGCCTTACTAGCGGGAAAAGGAATGAGCAGTTCTTC; cdr3_aa: CSLTSGKRNEQFF